This T cell receptor beta chain was retrieved from a study of shared clonotypes between healthy human individuals. V lost 2 bases and J 8 bases, leaving 14 bases between the germline ends. The CDR3 loop spans 14 amino acids. CDR1 is MRHNA and CDR2 is SNTAGT in the germline V gene. Generated by immunoSEQ multiplex PCR, the TCRdb table keeps only in-frame clones and is missing some. The table records some 2.3 million clones, more than 85% of them present only once. This TCR derives from a young man in good health. Some clones in this sample may be carry-over from other donors' samples. The specimen was naive CD4+ T cells from PBMCs. Subset of the sample: CD45RA+ positively selected. The gene calls are TRBV6-4 and TRBJ2-3, with D perhaps given as TRBD1 or TRBD2 (5 bases each). In DNA form, the CDR3 reads TGTGCCAGCAGTGACGTCGGGACGGTTAGTACGCAGTATTTT. Translation gives CASSDVGTVSTQYF.